This entry lists 25 T cell receptor beta chains sequenced from one sample in a study of early T cells in non-severe SARS-CoV-2 infection. MiXCR, run by TCRdb on the 5' RACE reads, gives a single entry per CDR3 protein. This table has more than 85,000 distinct CDR3 sequences, around 16% appearing once. The material sequenced was whole blood, taken at baseline. These receptors all come from an adult who was a healthcare worker with PCR-confirmed SARS-CoV-2 infection or an uninfected control (not recorded which).

This sequence joins TRBV6-1 and TRBJ2-7, with D perhaps matching TRBD2 (5 bases). V shed 1 base and J shed 4 bases, with 14 bases lying between them. CDR3 size: 15 residues. The germline V gene has CDR1 MNHNS and CDR2 SASEGT. The CDR3 sequence is CASSEGDGESYEQYF. The CDR3 nucleotides read TGTGCCAGCAGTGAAGGTGACGGGGAATCATACGAGCAGTACTTC.

This clonotype was detected a few times. V usage is TRBV9 and J usage is TRBJ2-2, with 7 bases lining up with TRBD2. This CDR3 comprises 15 residues. J lost 2 bases, V lost 0 bases, and 1 base had no gene match. Germline values: CDR1 SGDLS, CDR2 YYNGEE. The CDR3 DNA reads as TGTGCCAGCAGCGTAGGCGGGAGTAACACCGGGGAGCTGTTTTTT. Amino acid sequence: CASSVGGSNTGELFF.

This clonotype was seen more than once but under ten times. The V gene is TRBV28, the J gene TRBJ2-1; either TRBD1 or TRBD2 may supply D (5 bases each). The CDR3 contains 15 residues. CDR1 MDHEN and CDR2 SYDVKM come from the germline V gene. V lost 7 bases and J 8 bases, leaving 21 bases between the germline ends. As DNA, the CDR3 is TGTGCCAGCATCCGTGGGGTGGGACCATGGGATGAGCAGTTCTTC. This translates into CASIRGVGPWDEQFF.

V and J are TRBV27 and TRBJ1-1, with 9 bases fitting TRBD1. The germline V gene encodes CDR1 MNHEY and CDR2 SMNVEV (reference sequence). This CDR3 is 13 amino acids long. The trim removed 6 bases at V and 11 bases at J, leaving 10 bases unmatched. The CDR3 region has the DNA TGTGCCAGCAGCTTGAACAGGGGGCGCCTGGCTTTCTTT. Amino acid sequence: CASSLNRGRLAFF.

This clonotype was seen a handful of times. The chain couples TRBV29-1 to TRBJ1-2; D is unclear. CDR1 is SQVTM and CDR2 is ANQGSEA in the germline V gene. V lost 4 bases and J 3 bases, leaving 15 bases between the germline ends. The CDR3 length is 14 residues. The CDR3 protein is CSVAADTNYYGYTF. As DNA, the CDR3 is TGCAGCGTTGCGGCAGATACCAACTACTATGGCTACACCTTC.

This clonotype was observed a handful of times. This chain's CDR3 is CSARGTRDPYEQYF. Written as DNA, the CDR3 is TGCAGTGCTAGGGGGACTAGAGACCCCTACGAGCAGTACTTC. The chain recombines TRBV20-1 with TRBJ2-7; 8 bases are shared with TRBD2. The CDR3 is 14 residues long. V gave up 3 bases and J gave up 2 bases; unmatched junction bases: 6. Germline assignment: CDR1 DFQATT and CDR2 SNEGSKA (reference sequence).

With regard to this clonotype: One end of the junction does not line up with germline, which may come from a read error. The CDR3 sequence: CANSLASSTEAFF. CDR3 nucleotides: TGTGCCAACAGCTTGGCTTCATCCACTGAAGCTTTCTTT. The chain uses TRBV5-5 and TRBJ1-1, with D unresolved. Germline V gene sequence: CDR1 SGHKS, CDR2 YYEKEE (reference sequence). The CDR3 length is 13 residues.

This clonotype has just a few counts. The chain links TRBV11-2 to TRBJ1-2; D perhaps matches TRBD1 (5 bases). V was clipped by 4 bases and J by 5 bases, with 14 bases between them. This CDR3 is 14 amino acids long. Per the germline V gene, CDR1 is SGHAT and CDR2 is FQNNGV. For the CDR3, the DNA is TGTGCCAGCAGCTCCATCCGGGACGGTTATGGCTACACCTTC. Protein product: CASSSIRDGYGYTF. The variable domain in full, with the rest retrieved from reference TRBV11-2 and TRBJ1-2, is EAGVAQSPRYKIIEKRQSVAFWCNPISGHATLYWYQQILGQGPKLLIQFQNNGVVDDSQLPKDRFSAERLKGVDSTLKIQPAKLEDSAVYLCASSSIRDGYGYTFGSGTRLTVV.

The CDR3 nucleotides read TGTGCCAGCAGCTTAGACCCAGCCGCGGGACTAGTAGACAATGAGCAGTTCTTC. It translates to CASSLDPAAGLVDNEQFF. The J gene is TRBJ2-1, the V gene TRBV7-2; 8 bases agree with TRBD2. There are 18 residues in the CDR3. From germline, CDR1 is SGHTA and CDR2 FQGNSA. Germline trimming cut 1 base from V and 5 bases from J; bases unmatched to any gene: 13.

This clonotype was picked up a small number of times. The chain links TRBV7-3 to TRBJ1-3; D is ambiguous. CDR3 size: 13 residues. V gave up 2 bases and J gave up 4 bases, with 6 bases separating them. Germline V gene sequence: CDR1 SGHTA, CDR2 FQGTGA. The CDR3 nucleotides are TGTGCCAGCAGCTTAGACCAGGGAAACACCATATATTTT. It specifies CASSLDQGNTIYF.

J is TRBJ2-7 and V is TRBV18; D might be TRBD1 (6 bases). The ends were cut back, 2 bases at V and 7 bases at J, with 15 bases in the middle. The CDR3 sequence is 14 residues long. CDR1 is KGHSH and CDR2 is LQKENI in the germline V gene. The CDR3 DNA sequence: TGTGCCAGCTCACCAATGACAGGTACCGATGAGCAGTACTTC. It encodes CASSPMTGTDEQYF.

This clonotype was seen many times. V gene TRBV6-5 combines with J gene TRBJ2-5; 9 positions agree with TRBD2. Germline V gene lookup returns CDR1 MNHEY and CDR2 SVGAGI. This CDR3 has 18 residues. V was clipped by 0 bases and J by 1 base; unmatched bases: 9. The CDR3: CASSYSGLAGSLQETQYF. The DNA of the CDR3 is TGTGCCAGCAGTTACTCTGGGCTAGCGGGGAGCCTCCAAGAGACCCAGTACTTC.

This clonotype was seen a handful of times. J is TRBJ2-5 and V is TRBV23-1; 7 nucleotides match TRBD2. TRBV23-1 is filed as an ORF, its function uncertain. V lost 1 base and J lost 3; bases outside the gene matches: 5. The CDR3 runs to 15 residues. This chain's CDR3 is CASSQFSSGKETQYF. The CDR3 DNA is TGCGCCAGCAGTCAATTCTCTAGCGGAAAAGAGACCCAGTACTTC.

This rearrangement joins TRBV9 to TRBJ2-5; TRBD2 is a possible D gene (5 bases). The CDR3 has 13 amino acids. The V gene lost 1 base and the J gene lost 5 bases, with 9 bases spanning the gap. CDR1 is SGDLS, CDR2 YYNGEE, per germline. CDR3 protein: CASSVRDTETQYF. For the CDR3, the DNA is TGTGCCAGCAGCGTACGGGATACGGAGACCCAGTACTTC.

This clonotype came up a few times. This chain uses TRBV28 with TRBJ2-7, with 9 bases matching TRBD2. The V gene end was trimmed by 6 bases and the J gene end by 5 bases; junction bases not matched to a gene: 11. Germline V gives CDR1 MDHEN, CDR2 SYDVKM. This CDR3 is 15 amino acids long. The CDR3 here is CASSPYGTSSHEQYF. CDR3 bases: TGTGCCAGCAGCCCCTACGGGACTAGCTCTCACGAGCAGTACTTC.

J is TRBJ2-1 and V is TRBV15, with 7 bases fitting TRBD2. With V trimmed by 0 bases and J by 4 bases, 6 bases remained unmatched. Germline CDR1 LNHNV, CDR2 YYDKDF (reference sequence). This CDR3 comprises 16 residues. The CDR3 spells CATSRDASGGYNEQFF. In DNA form, the CDR3 reads TGTGCCACCAGCAGAGATGCCTCGGGGGGATACAATGAGCAGTTCTTC.

Many counts were recorded for this clonotype. The CDR3 protein is CASSHRGPSGSGNEQFF. CDR3 DNA sequence: TGTGCCAGCAGCCACCGGGGTCCTAGCGGGAGCGGGAATGAGCAGTTCTTC. The gene calls are TRBV2 and TRBJ2-1, with 10 bases that match TRBD2. This CDR3 is 17 amino acids long. V lost 6 bases, J lost 7 bases, and 15 bases stayed unmatched. Looked up from germline, CDR1 is SNHLY and CDR2 is FYNNEI. Looking up the rest from reference TRBV2 and TRBJ2-1 gives the full variable domain: EPEVTQTPSHQVTQMGQEVILRCVPISNHLYFYWYRQILGQKVEFLVSFYNNEISEKSEIFDDQFSVERPDGSNFTLKIRSTKLEDSAMYFCASSHRGPSGSGNEQFFGPGTRLTVL.

The V call is TRBV2, the J call TRBJ2-5; D might be TRBD2 (5 bases). This CDR3 comprises 13 residues. Per the germline V gene, CDR1 is SNHLY and CDR2 is FYNNEI. V lost 6 bases, J lost 5 bases, and 13 bases lay in between. The CDR3 nucleotides read TGTGCCAGCAGCCGAGTAAGGAGGGAGACCCAGTACTTC. Translating gives CASSRVRRETQYF.

The chain couples TRBV11-2 to TRBJ2-1; 9 bases align to TRBD2. CDR1 and CDR2 (germline): SGHAT, FQNNGV. The CDR3 is 16 residues long. Germline trimming cut 1 base from V and 8 bases from J; bases unmatched to any gene: 9. The CDR3 sequence is CASSLGMTSGIYEQFF. In nucleotides, the CDR3 is TGTGCCAGCAGCTTAGGTATGACTAGCGGTATCTATGAGCAGTTCTTC. Drawing the rest from reference TRBV11-2 and TRBJ2-1, the complete variable domain is EAGVAQSPRYKIIEKRQSVAFWCNPISGHATLYWYQQILGQGPKLLIQFQNNGVVDDSQLPKDRFSAERLKGVDSTLKIQPAKLEDSAVYLCASSLGMTSGIYEQFFGPGTRLTVL.

In its sample, this clonotype was seen many times. V gene TRBV20-1 combines with J gene TRBJ1-5; perhaps TRBD1 as D (6 bases). The CDR3 covers 13 residues. CDR1 and CDR2 (germline): DFQATT, SNEGSKA (reference sequence). V lost 7 bases, J lost 0 bases, and 10 bases lay in between. CDR3 protein: CSVLDSSNQPQHF. The DNA for the CDR3 is TGCAGTGTCTTGGACAGTAGCAATCAGCCCCAGCATTTT.

The rearrangement uses TRBV5-4 and TRBJ2-5; 7 nucleotides match TRBD1. Trimming at V came to 2 bases and at J to 4 bases, leaving 2 bases not matched to a gene. This CDR3 has 13 amino acids. Germline V lookup: CDR1 SGHNT, CDR2 YYREEE (reference sequence). In DNA, the CDR3 is TGTGCCAGCAGCTTCTACAGGGGAGAGACCCAGTACTTC. This translates into CASSFYRGETQYF.

This clonotype was picked up a small number of times. This rearrangement joins TRBV11-2 to TRBJ1-2; D unresolved. Trimming removed 3 bases from V and 6 bases from J, with 5 bases in between. The germline CDR1 and CDR2 sequences are SGHAT and FQNNGV. This CDR3 is built from 11 residues. CDR3 amino acids: CASSFVHGYTF. CDR3 nucleotide sequence: TGTGCCAGCAGCTTTGTCCATGGCTACACCTTC.

This clonotype has just a few counts. The chain joins TRBV27 to TRBJ2-5; D is perhaps TRBD2 (5 bases). The CDR3 has 18 residues. Looked up from germline, CDR1 is MNHEY and CDR2 is SMNVEV (reference sequence). V lost 7 bases, J lost 5 bases, and 29 bases lay in between. The CDR3 DNA reads TGTGCCAGCATTACCCCCGGAGGAGGAACGGAGGTCGCGGAGACCCAGTACTTC. It specifies CASITPGGGTEVAETQYF.

CDR3 coding DNA: TGTGCCAGCAGCCGCTTACAGGGTGATGGCTACACCTTC. Its translation is CASSRLQGDGYTF. The chain employs TRBV3-1 and TRBJ1-2; D might be TRBD1 (6 bases). The V gene's germline CDR1 is LGHDT and CDR2 YNNKEL (reference sequence). The CDR3 length is 13 residues. Trimming removed 4 bases from V and 6 bases from J, with 12 bases in between.

V is TRBV27 and J is TRBJ2-1, with D perhaps TRBD1 (5 bases). This CDR3 is built from 12 residues. Germline V gene sequence: CDR1 MNHEY, CDR2 SMNVEV (reference sequence). Trimming cost V 3 bases and J 15 bases, with 15 bases left between them. CDR3: CASSFSGSIWFF. The CDR3 nucleotides are TGTGCCAGCAGTTTTTCAGGGTCCATTTGGTTCTTC.